The 32 T cell receptor beta chains presented below share a single source sample, sequenced in a study of cytomegalovirus exposure and HLA in healthy donors. The PCR made use of 60 Vbeta and 13 Jbeta primers. Sequencing was performed with immunoSEQ multiplex PCR; in TCRdb, only in-frame clones are kept and a portion is missing. The table lists roughly 150,000 clones, almost 75% of them singletons. The sequenced sample consisted of PBMCs. The receptors originated from a woman younger than 35 in good health and CMV-seropositive.

This clone was counted between two and nine times. CDR3 bases: TGTGCCAGCAGCTTAGGGGCGGGTAGGGACAATGAGCAGTTCTTC. This encodes CASSLGAGRDNEQFF. The rearrangement joins TRBV7-2 to TRBJ2-1; D possibly corresponds to TRBD2 (5 bases). The CDR3 consists of 15 residues. V was shortened by 1 base and J by 5 bases, with 12 bases between the two germline ends. CDR1 is SGHTA, CDR2 FQGNSA, per germline.

The V call is TRBV30, the J call TRBJ2-5; D unclear. Germline V gives CDR1 GTSNPN, CDR2 SVGIG (reference sequence). This CDR3 has 13 amino acids. Trimming pared 0 bases from V and 2 bases from J, leaving 7 bases between. In DNA form, the CDR3 reads TGTGCCTGGAGTGTACACAGTCAAGAGACCCAGTACTTC. Translated, it gives CAWSVHSQETQYF.

The chain has TRBV9 and TRBJ2-3; 9 bases line up with TRBD2. The CDR3 spans 16 residues. The V gene's germline CDR1 is SGDLS and CDR2 YYNGEE. V was pared by 0 bases and J by 2 bases, with 4 bases of the junction left unmatched. The CDR3 DNA reads as TGTGCCAGCAGCGTAGAGGGCGGGGGGGCCACAGATACGCAGTATTTT. Its protein is CASSVEGGGATDTQYF.

The chain has TRBV9 and TRBJ2-2; 10 bases agree with TRBD1. The CDR3 has 16 residues. CDR1 is SGDLS, CDR2 YYNGEE, per germline. With 3 bases clipped from V and 3 bases from J, the junction kept 5 bases outside the gene matches. The CDR3 sequence is CASSAPGQGYTGELFF. As DNA, the CDR3 is TGTGCCAGCAGCGCCCCGGGACAGGGGTACACCGGGGAGCTGTTTTTT.

The rearrangement joins TRBV30 to TRBJ2-4; D might be TRBD1 (9 bases). TRBJ2-7 matches the DNA end more closely, so the J call is doubtful. The CDR3 contains 14 residues. Germline V CDR1 and CDR2: GTSNPN, SVGIG (reference sequence). CDR3 nucleotide sequence: TGTGCCTGGATTAGCGGGACAGGGTCCTACGAGCAGTACTTC. Amino acids: CAWISGTGSYEQYF.

The chain employs TRBV7-6 and TRBJ2-7, with 8 bases that match TRBD1. Germline-derived CDR1 and CDR2 are SGHVS and FNYEAQ. The V and J ends lost 6 bases and 1 base, in that order; junction bases with no gene match: 8. The CDR3 length is 15 residues. The CDR3, as DNA: TGTGCCAGCAGTGGTCAGGGGGCGTTTTCCTACGAGCAGTACTTC. It specifies CASSGQGAFSYEQYF.

The chain uses TRBV21-1 and TRBJ1-1; the listed D gene, TRBD1, was not tested against the DNA. TRBV21-1 is designated a pseudogene. The CDR3 spans 16 residues. The CDR3 nucleotides are TGTGCCAGCAGCAAAAGGAATAGGCAGGGAAGCACTGAAGCTTTCTTT. It translates to CASSKRNRQGSTEAFF.

The count of this clone is one. The V call is TRBV7-9, the J call TRBJ1-2, with D possibly being TRBD1 (5 bases). Per germline, CDR1 SEHNR and CDR2 FQNEAQ (reference sequence). Trimming cost V 1 base and J 0 bases, with 6 bases left between them. CDR3 length equals 14 residues. The CDR3 nucleotides are TGTGCCAGCAGCTTAGGCAGGGCTAACTATGGCTACACCTTC. Translating it yields CASSLGRANYGYTF.

The chain carries TRBV18 and TRBJ2-2; the D is unclear. V was shortened by 8 bases and J by 1 base, with 8 bases between the two germline ends. CDR1 KGHSH and CDR2 LQKENI come from the germline V gene. The CDR3 spans 13 residues. The CDR3 DNA sequence: TGTGCCAGCGAACATGAGAACACCGGGGAGCTGTTTTTT. Translation: CASEHENTGELFF.

The chain has TRBV5-1 and TRBJ1-4; the match to TRBD1 covers 8 bases. The CDR3 covers 16 residues. Germline loops: CDR1 SGHRS, CDR2 YFSETQ. Trimming cost V 3 bases and J 14 bases; bases outside gene matches: 18. The CDR3 sequence: CASSSTTPGTGGILFF. The CDR3 nucleotides are TGCGCCAGCAGCTCTACAACGCCAGGGACAGGTGGGATCCTGTTTTTT.

The CDR3 is CASTTGLTSEAFF. As DNA, the CDR3 is TGTGCCAGCACCACTGGACTTACTTCAGAAGCTTTCTTT. The chain carries TRBV2 and TRBJ1-1; no clear D gene. Germline assignment: CDR1 SNHLY and CDR2 FYNNEI. V was pared by 7 bases and J by 8 bases, with 17 bases between. The CDR3 runs 13 residues.

The J gene is TRBJ1-1, the V gene TRBV11-1; D is uncertain. The CDR3 covers 12 residues. Trimming removed 5 bases from V and 2 bases from J, with 6 bases in between. Germline V CDR1 and CDR2: SGHAT, FQDESV (reference sequence). The DNA of the CDR3 is TGTGCCAGCAGCCGAGGCAACACTGAAGCTTTCTTT. It specifies CASSRGNTEAFF.

J is TRBJ2-3 and V is TRBV7-3, with a tentative D call TRBD2 (5 bases). From germline, CDR1 is SGHTA and CDR2 FQGTGA. V dropped 5 bases and J dropped 0 bases, with 15 bases sitting between them. This CDR3 is built from 16 residues. The CDR3 loop reads CASSPEKRTSTDTQYF. CDR3 DNA sequence: TGTGCCAGCAGCCCGGAGAAGCGGACTAGCACAGATACGCAGTATTTT.

This clone turned up a few times. The chain is built from TRBV4-3 and TRBJ2-1; TRBD2 matches 7 bases. The CDR3 loop spans 18 amino acids. The germline V gene has CDR1 LGHNA and CDR2 YSLEER. Germline trimming cut 0 bases from V and 4 bases from J; bases unmatched to any gene: 12. CDR3 coding DNA: TGCGCCAGCAGCCAAGATCTTAGTAGGCTAGCGGCTTACAATGAGCAGTTCTTC. Protein sequence: CASSQDLSRLAAYNEQFF.

This clone appeared a few times. The V gene is TRBV2, the J gene TRBJ1-2, with D maybe TRBD1 (5 bases). The germline V gene encodes CDR1 SNHLY and CDR2 FYNNEI. The CDR3 runs 12 residues. Deletions cut 9 bases from V and 3 bases from J, with 11 bases between. CDR3 amino acids: CARQGRYYGYTF. Here the CDR3 DNA reads TGTGCCAGGCAGGGCCGGTACTATGGCTACACCTTC.

The rearrangement links TRBV5-6 to TRBJ1-1; D is uncertain. The CDR3 has 19 amino acids. V gave up 4 bases and J gave up 11 bases, with 36 bases separating them. Per germline, CDR1 SGHDT and CDR2 YYEEEE. Here the CDR3 DNA reads TGTGCCAGCAGCCGGCCAGTTGTTGGGCAGGTAAATAACCGACACTGGGCTTTCTTT. Translating it yields CASSRPVVGQVNNRHWAFF.

The chain recombines TRBV30 with TRBJ1-2; D may be TRBD1 (6 bases). Germline loops: CDR1 GTSNPN, CDR2 SVGIG (reference sequence). The CDR3 is 14 amino acids. The germline V and J ends were trimmed by 3 bases and 1 base, with 12 bases remaining between them. CDR3 sequence (DNA): TGTGCCTGGAGACCGGGACACCTTAACTATGGCTACACCTTC. Protein product: CAWRPGHLNYGYTF.

The rearrangement links TRBV28 to TRBJ2-3; 8 bases fit TRBD2. This CDR3 contains 16 residues. Germline-derived CDR1 and CDR2 are MDHEN and SYDVKM. The junction had 12 bases not matched to a gene; V was cut back by 4 bases and J by 6 bases. The CDR3 spells CASSSPVRGVRDTQYF. The CDR3 DNA reads TGTGCCAGCAGTTCCCCTGTGCGGGGGGTCCGGGATACGCAGTATTTT.

The chain recombines TRBV30 with TRBJ1-1; a weak D match, TRBD1 (6 bases). This CDR3 is 13 amino acids long. Trimming took 2 bases from V and 4 from J, leaving 11 bases between them. Germline V gene lookup returns CDR1 GTSNPN and CDR2 SVGIG (reference sequence). DNA for the CDR3: TGTGCCTGGAGTTTTACAGGGACCACTGAAGCTTTCTTT. This sequence encodes CAWSFTGTTEAFF.

The V and J genes are TRBV9 and TRBJ2-1; 8 nucleotides line up with TRBD2. Germline assignment: CDR1 SGDLS and CDR2 YYNGEE. J lost 3 bases, V lost 0 bases, and 8 bases had no gene match. The CDR3 sequence is 17 residues long. Written as DNA, the CDR3 is TGTGCCAGCAGCGTAGTTTCCGGGAGGGACTTCTACAATGAGCAGTTCTTC. It codes for CASSVVSGRDFYNEQFF.

The chain has TRBV9 and TRBJ2-3, with TRBD2 matching over 11 bases. The CDR3 extends over 19 amino acids. V was clipped by 6 bases and J by 2 bases; unmatched bases: 17. CDR1 and CDR2 from the germline V gene are SGDLS and YYNGEE. For the CDR3, the DNA is TGTGCCAGCAACGCCGTCCAATTTAGCGGGGGGGGCCCCACAGATACGCAGTATTTT. It codes for CASNAVQFSGGGPTDTQYF.

This sequence joins TRBV5-1 and TRBJ2-7; 8 bases map to TRBD1. CDR1 SGHRS and CDR2 YFSETQ come from the germline V gene. This CDR3 spans 15 amino acids. Unmatched junction bases numbered 11, after V lost 5 bases and J lost 4 bases. The CDR3 DNA is TGCGCCAGCAGAATTGGGACAGGTAAAACGTACGAGCAGTACTTC. It translates to CASRIGTGKTYEQYF.

This chain joins TRBV4-2 and TRBJ2-5, with D possibly matching TRBD1 (5 bases). The length of the CDR3 is 14 residues. Trimming took 0 bases from V and 4 from J, leaving 9 bases between them. Germline CDR1 reads LGHNA; CDR2 reads YNFKEQ. CDR3 DNA sequence: TGTGCCAGCAGCCAAGATTGGGGCGGAGAGACCCAGTACTTC. Encoded protein: CASSQDWGGETQYF.

The chain links TRBV6-5 to TRBJ1-3, with D maybe TRBD1 (6 bases). Germline V gene sequence: CDR1 MNHEY, CDR2 SVGAGI. The CDR3 covers 15 residues. Trimming cost V 3 bases and J 3 bases, with 12 bases left between them. CDR3 nucleotide sequence: TGTGCCAGCAGTTATTATCCAGGGGTTGGAAACACCATATATTTT. As protein: CASSYYPGVGNTIYF.

The rearrangement joins TRBV6-1 to TRBJ1-1; weak D call: TRBD1 (6 bases). The CDR3 loop spans 17 amino acids. Germline values: CDR1 MNHNS, CDR2 SASEGT. V was shortened by 0 bases and J by 10 bases, with 24 bases between the two germline ends. In nucleotides, the CDR3 is TGTGCCAGCAGTGAAGCAAGGGCAGGGGCCGCCAACAATCGAGCTTTCTTT. Amino acids: CASSEARAGAANNRAFF.

Written as DNA, the CDR3 is TGTGCCAGCAGCTTGCCCCTCTCCTACGAGCAGTACTTC. Translation: CASSLPLSYEQYF. This chain connects TRBV5-6 to TRBJ2-7; D remains unclear. The CDR3 sequence is 13 residues long. CDR1 SGHDT and CDR2 YYEEEE come from the germline V gene. V was cut by 1 base and J by 0 bases, with 5 bases left in between.

The genes are TRBV7-8 and TRBJ1-3; 12 positions agree with TRBD1. This CDR3 is built from 15 residues. V was clipped by 3 bases and J by 8 bases; unmatched bases: 5. Germline loops: CDR1 SGHVS, CDR2 FQNEAQ. The CDR3 spells CASSLGGQGADTIYF. The CDR3 DNA follows: TGTGCCAGCAGCTTGGGGGGACAGGGGGCGGACACCATATATTTT.

This rearrangement joins TRBV9 to TRBJ1-1; 8 nucleotides match TRBD1. This CDR3 region has 14 residues. After removal of 0 bases from V and 10 bases from J, the junction contained 8 bases not matched to a gene. Germline V gives CDR1 SGDLS, CDR2 YYNGEE. The CDR3 nucleotides read TGTGCCAGCAGCGTAGATCATCAGGGGGCGGGAGCTTTCTTT. Its translation is CASSVDHQGAGAFF.

With regard to this clone: The sample contains more than one DNA sequence encoding this CDR3. The chain carries TRBV5-1 and TRBJ2-1; the match to TRBD1 covers 9 bases. This CDR3 region has 20 residues. Germline V lookup: CDR1 SGHRS, CDR2 YFSETQ. V lost 3 bases and J lost 2; bases outside the gene matches: 18. The chain's CDR3 is CASSSRTGEIQMGTYNEQFF. CDR3 nucleotides: TGCGCCAGCAGCTCTAGGACAGGGGAAATCCAAATGGGTACCTACAATGAGCAGTTCTTC.

The chain uses TRBV29-1 and TRBJ1-3; TRBD1 might be the D (5 bases). This CDR3 has 15 amino acids. V lost 0 bases and J 0 bases, leaving 9 bases between the germline ends. Looked up from germline, CDR1 is SQVTM and CDR2 is ANQGSEA. The CDR3 loop reads CSVEDLDSSGNTIYF. The CDR3 DNA sequence: TGCAGCGTTGAAGATCTAGACAGCTCTGGAAACACCATATATTTT.

V and J are TRBV7-2 and TRBJ1-4; 8 nucleotides line up with TRBD1. Trimming removed 2 bases from V and 6 bases from J; junction bases left unmatched: 8. CDR1 SGHTA and CDR2 FQGNSA come from the germline V gene. The CDR3 consists of 16 residues. This CDR3 reads CASSLRTGIQHEKLFF. The CDR3 nucleotides read TGTGCCAGCAGCTTAAGGACAGGGATTCAACATGAAAAACTGTTTTTT.

The chain combines TRBV11-2 with TRBJ2-3, with TRBD2 matching 9 bases. The CDR3 totals 14 residues. Looked up from germline, CDR1 is SGHAT and CDR2 is FQNNGV. The V gene end was trimmed by 3 bases and the J gene end by 3 bases; junction bases not matched to a gene: 1. CDR3 amino acids: CASSFLAGTDTQYF. In nucleotides, the CDR3 is TGTGCCAGCAGCTTCCTAGCGGGGACAGATACGCAGTATTTT.